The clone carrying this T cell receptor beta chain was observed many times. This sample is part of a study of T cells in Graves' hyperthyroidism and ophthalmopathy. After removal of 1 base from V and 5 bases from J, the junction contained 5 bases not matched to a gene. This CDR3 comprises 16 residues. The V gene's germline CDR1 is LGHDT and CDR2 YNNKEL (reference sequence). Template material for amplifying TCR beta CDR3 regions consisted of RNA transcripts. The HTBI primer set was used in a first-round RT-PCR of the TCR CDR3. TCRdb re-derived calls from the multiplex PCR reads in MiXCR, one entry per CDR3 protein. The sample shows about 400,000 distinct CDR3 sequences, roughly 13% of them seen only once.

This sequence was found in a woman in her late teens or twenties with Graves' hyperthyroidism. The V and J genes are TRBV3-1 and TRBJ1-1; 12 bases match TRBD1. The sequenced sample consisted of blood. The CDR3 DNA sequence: TGTGCCAGCAGCCAAGGCGGGACAGGGGGCCGGACTGAAGCTTTCTTT. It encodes CASSQGGTGGRTEAFF. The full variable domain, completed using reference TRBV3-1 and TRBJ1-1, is DTAVSQTPKYLVTQMGNDKSIKCEQNLGHDTMYWYKQDSKKFLKIMFSYNNKELIINETVPNRFSPKSPDKAHLNLHINSLELGDSAVYFCASSQGGTGGRTEAFFGQGTRLTVV.